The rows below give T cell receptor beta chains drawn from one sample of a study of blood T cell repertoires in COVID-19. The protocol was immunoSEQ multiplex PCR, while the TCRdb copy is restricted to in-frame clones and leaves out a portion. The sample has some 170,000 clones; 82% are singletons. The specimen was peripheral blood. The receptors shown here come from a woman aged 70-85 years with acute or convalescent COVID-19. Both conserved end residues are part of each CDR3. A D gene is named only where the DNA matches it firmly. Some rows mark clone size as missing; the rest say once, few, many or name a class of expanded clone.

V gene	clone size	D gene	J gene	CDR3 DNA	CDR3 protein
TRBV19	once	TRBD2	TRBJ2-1	TGTGCCAGTCGGGACTCGGGACTAGGGACCAATGAGCAGTTCTTC	CASRDSGLGTNEQFF
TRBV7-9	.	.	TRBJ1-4	TGTGCCAGCAGCTTAGCGGGGGGATTGAATGAAAAACTGTTTTTT	CASSLAGGLNEKLFF
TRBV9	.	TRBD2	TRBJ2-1	TGTGCCAGCAGCGTAGGGACTAGCGGGAGTGATGAGCAGTTCTTC	CASSVGTSGSDEQFF
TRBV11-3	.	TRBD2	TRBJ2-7	TGTGCCAGCAGCTTAGGTAGCGGGCAGATTTACGAGCAGTACTTC	CASSLGSGQIYEQYF
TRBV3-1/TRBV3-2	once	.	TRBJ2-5	TGTGCCAGCAGCCAAGACAGGGAGACCCAGTACTTC	CASSQDRETQYF
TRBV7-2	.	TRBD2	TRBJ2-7	TGTGCCAGCAGCCCAGCGGGGGATTCCTACGAGCAGTACTTC	CASSPAGDSYEQYF
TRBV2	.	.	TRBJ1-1	TGTGCCAGTGGACAGCAAATGAACACTGAAGCTTTCTTT	CASGQQMNTEAFF
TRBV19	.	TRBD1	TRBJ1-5	TGTGCCAGTATTAACAGGGGGCAAGGAGATAGCAATCAGCCCCAGCATTTT	CASINRGQGDSNQPQHF
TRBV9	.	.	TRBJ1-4	TGTGCCAGCAGCGTAGGTTCAGGGCCCGGTGAAAAACTGTTTTTT	CASSVGSGPGEKLFF
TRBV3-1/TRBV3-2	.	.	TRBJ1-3	TGTGCCAGCAGCCAAGTTGGGGGGTTAAACACCATATATTTT	CASSQVGGLNTIYF
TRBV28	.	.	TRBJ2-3	TGTGCCAGCAGAAAACACTCTAGCGTAGACCAGTATTTT	CASRKHSSVDQYF
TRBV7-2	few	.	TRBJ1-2	TGTGCCAGCAGGGAGGGCAGGAACTATGGCTACACCTTC	CASREGRNYGYTF
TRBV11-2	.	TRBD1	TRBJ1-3	TGTGCCAGCAGCCGGGACAGGGCTGGAAACACCATATATTTT	CASSRDRAGNTIYF
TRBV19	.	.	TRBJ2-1	TGTGCCAGTAGTATACCATTAGGGGGGGCGGGCTCCTACAATGAGCAGTTCTTC	CASSIPLGGAGSYNEQFF
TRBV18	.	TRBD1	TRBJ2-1	TGTGCCAGCTCTCTACTTGGACAGGGTAGCTCCTACAATGAGCAGTTCTTC	CASSLLGQGSSYNEQFF
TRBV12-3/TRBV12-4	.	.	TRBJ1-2	TGTGCCAGCAGTTTAGGACAGGACTTTGGCTACACCTTC	CASSLGQDFGYTF
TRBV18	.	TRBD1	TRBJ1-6	TGTGCCAGCTCACAAGAGACAGGGGTTAATTCACCCCTCCACTTT	CASSQETGVNSPLHF
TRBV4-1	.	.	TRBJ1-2	TGCGCCAGCAGCCAAGCAAACGCAGGGGTCGATGGCTACACCTTC	CASSQANAGVDGYTF
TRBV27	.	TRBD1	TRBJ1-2	TGTGCCAGCAGTTTATCGACAGGGTGGGACTATGGCTACACCTTC	CASSLSTGWDYGYTF
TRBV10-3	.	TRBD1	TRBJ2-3	TGTGCCATCAGTGACCCGTGGGACAGCTACACAGATACGCAGTATTTT	CAISDPWDSYTDTQYF
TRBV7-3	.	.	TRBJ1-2	TGTGCCAGCAGCGGAGGCGGCTACACCTTC	CASSGGGYTF
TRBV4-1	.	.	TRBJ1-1	TGCGCCAGCAGCCAAGATCTGGTAGGGAGGACTGAAGCTTTCTTT	CASSQDLVGRTEAFF
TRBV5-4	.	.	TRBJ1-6	TGTGCCAGCAGCTTAGTAGGACAGTATTCCTCACCCCTCCACTTT	CASSLVGQYSSPLHF
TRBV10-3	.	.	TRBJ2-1	TGTGCCATCAGTGATCAGCGGTCTGAGCAGTTCTTC	CAISDQRSEQFF
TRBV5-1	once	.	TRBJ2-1	TGCGCCAGCAGCTTGGGGTACGGGATATATGAGCAGTTCTTC	CASSLGYGIYEQFF
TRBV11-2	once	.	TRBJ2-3	TGTGCCAGCAGCCGTAACCCGGTCCCTAGCACAGATACGCAGTATTTT	CASSRNPVPSTDTQYF
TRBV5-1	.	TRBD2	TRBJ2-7	TGCGCCAGCAGCTTGCCGCTAGCGGGTGCCTACGAGCAGTACTTC	CASSLPLAGAYEQYF
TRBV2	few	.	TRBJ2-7	TGTGCCAGCAGTGAATACATCGACGGGAACTACGAGCAGTACTTC	CASSEYIDGNYEQYF
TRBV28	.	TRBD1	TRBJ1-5	TGTGCCAGCAGTTTAGCTAACAGGGGGCTCGGTCAGCCCCAGCATTTT	CASSLANRGLGQPQHF
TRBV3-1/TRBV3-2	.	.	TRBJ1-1	TGTGCCAGCAGCCCAGATTGGGGCGGCTCGGTCGCTGAAGCTTTCTTT	CASSPDWGGSVAEAFF
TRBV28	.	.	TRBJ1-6	TGTGCCAGCAGCTCTCCGTGGGTAGAGGGATCACCCCTCCACTTT	CASSSPWVEGSPLHF
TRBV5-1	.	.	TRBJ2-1	TGCGCCAGTGCCGGTGGAGACTCCTACAATGAGCAGTTCTTC	CASAGGDSYNEQFF
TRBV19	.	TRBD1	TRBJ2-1	TGTGCCAGTAGTGTGCAGGGGGCAAATGAGCAGTTCTTC	CASSVQGANEQFF
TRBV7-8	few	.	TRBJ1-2	TGTGCCAGTAAAGTCAGACAGAACTCCTACGGCTACACCTTC	CASKVRQNSYGYTF
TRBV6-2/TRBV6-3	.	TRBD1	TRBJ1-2	TGTGCCAGCAGCCCTTGGGGACAGAGCTATGGCTACACCTTC	CASSPWGQSYGYTF
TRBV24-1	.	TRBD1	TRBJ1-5	TGTGCCACCAGTGCTTCTGGTGGACAGGGTAGCAATCAGCCCCAGCATTTT	CATSASGGQGSNQPQHF
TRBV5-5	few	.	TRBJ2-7	TGTGCCAGCAGCTTGCCTACTATCGAGCAGTACTTC	CASSLPTIEQYF
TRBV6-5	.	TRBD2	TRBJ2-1	TGTGCCAGCAGGATTAGCGGGGAAGATGAGCAGTTCTTC	CASRISGEDEQFF
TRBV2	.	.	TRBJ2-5	TGTGCCAGCAGTGGGAGGGGCAGATACCAAGAGACCCAGTACTTC	CASSGRGRYQETQYF
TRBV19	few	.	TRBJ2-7	TGTGCCAGTAGTCCAACCCAGGGGCGCGAGCAGTACTTC	CASSPTQGREQYF
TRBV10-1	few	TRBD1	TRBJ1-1	TGCGCCAGCAGTAAGACAGGGACCCCCGGCGCGGCTTTCTTT	CASSKTGTPGAAFF
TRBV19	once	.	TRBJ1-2	TGTGCCAGTAGTATAGTAGGGGGATCGAAGAGCTACACCTTC	CASSIVGGSKSYTF
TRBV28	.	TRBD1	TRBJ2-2	TGTGCCAGCAGCTTCCCCCGCGGACAGGGGTGGACCGGGGAGCTGTTTTTT	CASSFPRGQGWTGELFF
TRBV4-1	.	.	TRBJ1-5	TGCGCCAGCAGCCCGACCCCCGGGGATAGCAATCAGCCCCAGCATTTT	CASSPTPGDSNQPQHF
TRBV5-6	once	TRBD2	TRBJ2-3	TGTGCCAGCAGCGAGACCGGGACTAGCGGGGGGGCGGCAGATACGCAGTATTTT	CASSETGTSGGAADTQYF
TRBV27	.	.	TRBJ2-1	TGTGCCAGCAGTTTATTGCCAGGGAACAATGAGCAGTTCTTC	CASSLLPGNNEQFF
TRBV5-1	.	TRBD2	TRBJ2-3	TGCGCCAGCAGCTTAACTGCTAGCGGGAGTAAAACAGATACGCAGTATTTT	CASSLTASGSKTDTQYF
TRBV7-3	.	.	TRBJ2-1	TGTGCCAGCAGCTTACTCCCGGGTTACAATGAGCAGTTCTTC	CASSLLPGYNEQFF